The rows below give T cell receptor beta chains drawn from one sample of a study of CD8+CD57+ T cells in acquired aplastic anemia. TCRdb ran MiXCR on the reads and lists one entry per CDR3 protein. The repertoire consists of some 150,000 distinct CDR3 sequences, with 71% occurring once and the leading ten covering approximately 50%. The source material was sorted CD4+, CD8+, or CD8+CD57+ T cells (not recorded which) from PBMCs. These receptors all come from a human donor with aplastic anemia. Each CDR3 is given with its conserved first and last residue. A D gene is named only where the DNA matches it firmly. Clone size is given for some rows only: seen once, a few or many times, or a class if the clone is expanded.

J	V	size	D	CDR3	DNA
TRBJ1-1	TRBV10-1	-	-	CAISEGHDSMNTEAFF	TGTGCCATCAGTGAGGGTCACGACTCCATGAACACTGAAGCTTTCTTT
TRBJ2-1	TRBV19	few	TRBD2	CASRSSGGAGEQFF	TGTGCCAGTAGGTCTAGCGGGGGGGCAGGTGAGCAGTTCTTC
TRBJ2-1	TRBV2	few	TRBD2	CASSVSGINEQFF	TGTGCCAGCAGTGTGAGCGGGATAAATGAGCAGTTCTTC
TRBJ2-3	TRBV24-1	-	-	CATRQGDTQYF	TGTGCCACGAGACAAGGGGATACGCAGTATTTT
TRBJ2-1	TRBV11-2	-	TRBD1	CASSTTGGRNEQFF	TGTGCCAGCAGCACGACAGGGGGCCGAAATGAGCAGTTCTTC
TRBJ2-7	TRBV10-3	-	-	CASNPRTGGGYEQHF	TGTGCCAGCAACCCCAGAACAGGGGGGGGCTACGAGCAGCACTTC
TRBJ1-1	TRBV7-9	-	-	CAISRDGGGTEAFF	TGTGCCATCAGCCGGGACGGCGGCGGGACTGAAGCTTTCTTT
TRBJ2-7	TRBV7-2	-	TRBD2	CASSPFASGNYEQYF	TGTGCCAGCAGCCCCTTTGCTAGCGGGAACTACGAGCAGTACTTC
TRBJ2-2	TRBV7-9	-	-	CASKPSAANTGELFF	TGTGCCAGCAAACCTAGCGCCGCGAACACCGGGGAGCTGTTTTTT
TRBJ2-7	TRBV15	-	-	CATSRDMGTAYEQYF	TGTGCCACCAGCAGAGATATGGGGACGGCCTACGAGCAGTACTTC
TRBJ2-2	TRBV10-2	-	-	CASASELNTGELFF	TGCGCCAGCGCTAGCGAGTTGAACACCGGGGAGCTGTTTTTT
TRBJ1-3	TRBV15	-	TRBD1	CATSRGDSSGNTIYF	TGTGCCACGAGCAGAGGGGACAGTTCCGGAAACACCATATATTTC
TRBJ2-1	TRBV10-3	-	TRBD1	CASGQGAGEQFF	TGTGCCAGCGGACAGGGGGCAGGTGAGCAGTTCTTC
TRBJ1-5	TRBV20-1	-	-	CSATDGSNQPQHF	TGCAGTGCCACTGACGGGAGCAATCAGCCCCAGCATTTT
TRBJ1-1	TRBV29-1	-	-	CSVLGRASTDTEAFF	TGCAGCGTCCTGGGAAGGGCTTCAACCGACACTGAAGCTTTCTTT
TRBJ1-5	TRBV20-1	-	-	CSASTAGYQHF	TGCAGTGCTAGCACGGCAGGATACCAGCATTTT
TRBJ1-2	TRBV5-8	many	-	CASSPGRGRDMYGYTF	TGTGCCAGCAGCCCCGGACGGGGGAGAGATATGTATGGCTACACCTTC
TRBJ1-2	TRBV15	-	-	CATSRGPTNYGYTF	TGTGCCACCAGCAGAGGCCCGACTAACTATGGCTACACCTTC
TRBJ2-5	TRBV29-1	-	-	CSVPIIGTNQETQYF	TGCAGCGTTCCCATAATAGGGACAAACCAAGAGACCCAGTACTTC
TRBJ1-5	TRBV7-2	-	-	CASSLGHSSNQPQHF	TGTGCCAGCAGCTTAGGGCACAGTAGCAATCAGCCCCAGCATTTT
TRBJ2-6	TRBV6-4	many	-	CASSPNSDSGANVLTF	TGTGCCAGCAGTCCAAATTCAGACTCTGGGGCCAACGTCCTGACTTTC
TRBJ2-7	TRBV5-6	-	-	CASSLLGSSYEQYF	TGTGCCAGCAGCTTGCTCGGGAGCTCCTACGAGCAGTACTTC
TRBJ2-2	TRBV7-9	-	TRBD2	CASGAGVELFF	TGTGCCAGCGGGGCGGGGGTGGAGCTGTTTTTT
TRBJ2-3	TRBV10-3	once	-	CAISESGNTDTQYF	TGTGCCATCAGTGAGTCGGGCAACACAGATACGCAGTATTTT
TRBJ2-7	TRBV2	once	-	CASKLGQGQSEQYF	TGTGCCAGCAAACTAGGGCAGGGTCAGTCCGAGCAGTACTTC
TRBJ2-5	TRBV11-2	-	-	CASSLGLAEETQYF	TGTGCCAGCAGCTTAGGGTTAGCGGAAGAGACCCAGTACTTC
TRBJ1-3	TRBV9	-	-	CASSVDSYSGNTIYF	TGTGCCAGCAGCGTCGACAGCTACTCTGGAAACACCATATATTTT
TRBJ2-6	TRBV7-6	-	-	CASSPFSIAGATSGANVLTF	TGTGCCAGCAGCCCGTTTAGCATTGCAGGGGCTACATCTGGGGCCAACGTCCTGACTTTC
TRBJ1-2	TRBV6-6	-	-	CASSYSGINHGYTF	TGTGCCAGCAGTTACTCGGGGATAAACCATGGCTACACCTTC
TRBJ2-1	TRBV20-1	few	TRBD2	CSARPAGAHNEQFF	TGCAGTGCTAGGCCAGCGGGGGCTCACAATGAGCAGTTCTTC
TRBJ2-3	TRBV19	-	-	CASSIDAVGIVSTDTQYF	TGTGCCAGTAGTATAGATGCGGTCGGGATAGTGAGCACAGATACGCAGTATTTT
TRBJ2-7	TRBV7-2	-	-	CASSLALIGENYEQYF	TGTGCCAGCAGCTTAGCGCTGATCGGGGAAAACTACGAGCAGTACTTC
TRBJ1-5	TRBV9	many	-	CASSRSWGQPQHF	TGTGCCAGCAGCAGGAGCTGGGGGCAGCCCCAGCATTTT
TRBJ2-3	TRBV2	once	TRBD2	CASTRSGGGTDTQYF	TGTGCCAGTACCCGTAGCGGGGGAGGCACAGATACGCAGTATTTT
TRBJ2-3	TRBV15	-	-	CATSRDREGGDTQYF	TGTGCCACCAGCAGAGATCGCGAAGGTGGGGATACGCAGTATTTT
TRBJ1-6	TRBV27	once	-	CASSLLGQVDSPLHF	TGTGCCAGCAGTTTATTGGGCCAGGTCGATTCACCCCTCCACTTT
TRBJ2-5	TRBV13	-	-	CASSLDRRVLVF	TGTGCCAGCAGCTTAGATCGGCGTGTCCTCGTCTTC
TRBJ1-6	TRBV19	-	-	CASSTRDRLENSPLHF	TGTGCCAGTAGTACCAGGGACCGCCTTGAGAATTCACCCCTCCACTTT
TRBJ2-1	TRBV7-9	-	TRBD2	CASSPPSGGNNEQFF	TGTGCCAGCAGCCCCCCTAGCGGGGGAAACAATGAGCAGTTCTTC
TRBJ2-5	TRBV2	once	-	CASTTSRVGETQYF	TGTGCCAGCACCACATCCAGGGTAGGGGAGACCCAGTACTTC
TRBJ1-2	TRBV10-3	-	TRBD1	CAIRGTGASGYTF	TGTGCCATCAGGGGTACAGGGGCTTCTGGCTACACCTTC
TRBJ2-7	TRBV7-9	-	TRBD1	CASSEPGQGAYEQYF	TGTGCCAGCAGCGAACCGGGACAGGGGGCGTACGAGCAGTACTTC
TRBJ2-6	TRBV7-9	-	-	CASSLGVATGANVLTF	TGTGCCAGCAGCTTAGGTGTAGCAACTGGGGCCAACGTCCTGACTTTC
TRBJ2-3	TRBV4-3	-	-	CASSQVANKADTQYF	TGCGCCAGCAGCCAAGTCGCGAATAAGGCAGATACGCAGTATTTT
TRBJ1-1	TRBV7-9	-	-	CASSLEAREAFF	TGTGCCAGCAGCTTAGAGGCCAGGGAAGCTTTCTTT
TRBJ2-5	TRBV10-3	-	-	CAISESLGKGRGGETQYF	TGTGCCATCAGTGAGTCGTTAGGAAAGGGCAGGGGAGGAGAGACCCAGTACTTC
TRBJ2-3	TRBV28	few	TRBD1	CASSLFPTGAGDTQYF	TGTGCCAGCAGTTTATTCCCGACAGGGGCCGGGGATACGCAGTATTTT
TRBJ2-7	TRBV10-3	-	-	CAISVATQSYEQYF	TGTGCCATCAGTGTGGCAACCCAATCCTACGAGCAGTACTTC
TRBJ1-6	TRBV19	few	-	CASSIMGDRNSPLHF	TGTGCCAGTAGTATAATGGGGGACCGAAATTCACCCCTCCACTTT
TRBJ2-7	TRBV7-9	-	-	CASKPDVAGTGTYEQYF	TGTGCCAGCAAGCCCGACGTCGCCGGGACTGGCACCTACGAGCAGTACTTC
TRBJ2-7	TRBV7-2	-	-	CGSSLVYGDEQYF	TGTGGCAGCAGCTTAGTATACGGGGACGAGCAGTACTTC